This entry concerns a single TCR beta chain. As yet, its antigen is unknown. From the 5' RACE reads, TCRdb called clonotypes with MiXCR, one entry per CDR3 protein. The sample shows 45,000 to 50,000 distinct CDR3 sequences, 7.3% of them seen only once. This sample is part of a study of T-cell memory formation after mild COVID-19. Points from the study as a whole: Day 15 to 85 contractors were CD4/CD8 balanced; later expanders leaned CD4+.

This CDR3 contains 14 residues. Trimming took 11 bases from V and 4 from J; bases not matched to a gene: 12. Germline CDR1 SNHLY, CDR2 FYNNEI. This receptor was identified in a man younger than 30 who had mild COVID-19 (a few samples of this study predate the infection). Cell type and time point are not known. Sequenced sample: PBMCs or a T cell subset sorted from them (not recorded which). This chain joins TRBV2 and TRBJ2-7, with 9 bases fitting TRBD1. CDR3 amino acids: CAGRPGTGTYEQYF. For the CDR3, the DNA is TGTGCCGGACGGCCCGGGACAGGGACTTACGAGCAGTACTTC.